The table lists the clone carrying this TCR beta chain with a count of one. The germline V gene has CDR1 LNHDA and CDR2 SQIVND (reference sequence). The CDR3 has 15 amino acids. V was cut by 3 bases and J by 4 bases, with 15 bases left in between. The data derive from a study of CD8 T cells in Susac syndrome. RNA in amounts of roughly 0.45 to 1 ug was reverse transcribed with random hexamers. Amplification of TCR beta CDR3 by immunoSEQ multiplex PCR spanned 54 Vbeta and 13 Jbeta. TCRdb called the immunoSEQ multiplex PCR reads again in MiXCR, with one record for every CDR3 protein. Here the sample spans around 160,000 distinct CDR3 sequences, roughly 95% being singletons.

This clonotype was obtained from a human donor with multiple sclerosis. V and J are TRBV19 and TRBJ2-5, with D perhaps assigned TRBD1 or TRBD2 (5 bases each). The sequenced sample was CD4+ T cells from PBMCs. In DNA, the CDR3 is TGTGCCAGTAGTATCAAGGTGGGGGTAGCAGAGACCCAGTACTTC. This encodes CASSIKVGVAETQYF.